Listed below are T cell receptor beta chains from one sample, sequenced in a study of blood T cell repertoires in COVID-19. Using immunoSEQ multiplex PCR, the repertoire was profiled, and TCRdb retains in-frame clones only, with some absent. The table includes around 400,000 clones, roughly four fifths detected once. Sequencing was performed on PBMCs or T cells enriched from blood (not recorded which). Source of these receptors: a woman in her 50s who had recovered from COVID-19. The CDR3 runs from the conserved cysteine through the conserved F or W. The D gene is left open where the match is weak. Clone size appears in some rows only: once, few, many, or a class for an expanded clone.

>TRBV7-6|TRBD2|17|TRBJ2-3|NA
CASGWTSGRGNQDTQYF
TGTGCCAGCGGTTGGACTAGCGGGAGGGGGAATCAGGATACGCAGTATTTT
>TRBV5-1|NA|16|TRBJ1-1|NA
CASSSQTRGTTEEAFF
TGCGCCAGCAGCTCACAAACTAGGGGGACAACCGAGGAAGCTTTCTTT
>TRBV2|NA|14|TRBJ2-1|few
CASSGLALVDEQFF
TGTGCCAGCAGCGGCCTAGCGTTGGTAGATGAGCAGTTCTTC
>TRBV5-4|TRBD2|18|TRBJ2-4|NA
CASSLGLAETLAKNIQYF
TGTGCCAGCAGCTTGGGCCTAGCGGAAACTCTAGCCAAAAACATTCAGTACTTC
>TRBV6-6|NA|14|TRBJ1-1|NA
CASSIRGGSTEAFF
TGTGCCAGCAGTATACGGGGGGGCAGCACTGAAGCTTTCTTT
>TRBV7-3|NA|20|TRBJ2-1|NA
CASSLCRPPKTSQLHWEQFF
TGTGCCAGCAGCTTATGTCGCCCCCCCAAAACCAGTCAATTACATTGGGAGCAGTTCTTC
>TRBV3-1/TRBV3-2|TRBD1|14|TRBJ1-1|NA
CASSRKQGDTEAFF
TGTGCCAGCAGCCGGAAACAGGGGGACACTGAAGCTTTCTTT
>TRBV7-6|NA|12|TRBJ2-2|few
CASGGAFRELFF
TGTGCCAGCGGGGGGGCCTTTCGGGAGCTGTTTTTT
>TRBV29-1|NA|13|TRBJ1-4|once
CSVGYGGGEKLFF
TGCAGCGTTGGATACGGGGGTGGGGAAAAACTGTTTTTT
>TRBV11-3|TRBD2|16|TRBJ2-3|once
CASSIRLAASTDTQYF
TGTGCCAGCAGCATCAGACTAGCGGCTAGCACAGATACGCAGTATTTT
>TRBV3-1/TRBV3-2|NA|15|TRBJ2-5|NA
CASSPVGYHQETQYF
TGTGCCAGCAGCCCGGTCGGTTACCATCAAGAGACCCAGTACTTC
>TRBV14|TRBD2|16|TRBJ2-1|NA
CASSQRASGGWYEQFF
TGTGCCAGCAGCCAGCGAGCTAGCGGGGGCTGGTATGAGCAGTTCTTC
>TRBV6-2/TRBV6-3|NA|12|TRBJ2-7|NA
CASSRGLYEQYF
TGTGCCAGCAGTCGCGGACTCTACGAGCAGTACTTC
>TRBV27|NA|15|TRBJ1-1|NA
CASSFPPQGNTEAFF
TGTGCCAGCAGTTTCCCCCCGCAGGGGAACACTGAAGCTTTCTTT
>TRBV9|TRBD1|15|TRBJ1-1|NA
CASSSQTGVNTEAFF
TGTGCCAGCAGCTCGCAGACAGGGGTGAACACTGAAGCTTTCTTT
>TRBV20-1|TRBD1|15|TRBJ2-3|NA
CSASTGTGGPDTQYF
TGCAGTGCCAGTACAGGGACAGGGGGGCCAGATACGCAGTATTTT
>TRBV5-1|TRBD1|15|TRBJ1-6|few
CASSLGQGYNSPLHF
TGCGCCAGCAGCTTGGGACAGGGCTATAATTCACCCCTCCACTTT
>TRBV9|NA|12|TRBJ1-2|NA
CASSVPTRGYTF
TGTGCCAGCAGCGTGCCGACGAGGGGCTACACCTTC
>TRBV25-1|NA|13|TRBJ1-1|once
CASRGLGATEAFF
TGTGCCAGCAGAGGTCTGGGGGCCACTGAAGCTTTCTTT
>TRBV30|TRBD1|14|TRBJ1-1|NA
CAWSRRGLGTEAFF
TGTGCCTGGAGTCGCAGGGGGCTCGGGACTGAAGCTTTCTTT
>TRBV30|NA|13|TRBJ1-2|NA
CAWTDRWSPGYTF
TGTGCCTGGACTGACAGGTGGAGTCCAGGCTACACCTTC
>TRBV12-5|TRBD1|14|TRBJ1-6|once
CASGPQTGTSPLHF
TGTGCTAGTGGTCCCCAGACAGGGACTTCACCCCTCCACTTT
>TRBV5-4|TRBD1|18|TRBJ2-7|NA
CASSPEGQGFSSFYEQYF
TGTGCCAGCAGCCCAGAGGGACAGGGGTTTTCGTCTTTTTACGAGCAGTACTTC
>TRBV10-3|NA|12|TRBJ1-2|NA
CASLRQNYGYTF
TGTGCCAGTCTTAGACAAAACTATGGCTACACCTTC
>TRBV4-3|NA|14|TRBJ1-1|NA
CASSQDLGGTEAFF
TGCGCCAGCAGCCAAGATTTAGGGGGCACTGAAGCTTTCTTT
>TRBV3-1/TRBV3-2|NA|14|TRBJ2-7|NA
CASSQEGHSYEQYF
TGTGCCAGCAGCCAAGAGGGACATTCCTACGAGCAGTACTTC
>TRBV5-6|TRBD1|15|TRBJ1-5|NA
CASSLGQGAVQPQHF
TGTGCCAGCAGCTTGGGACAGGGGGCTGTTCAGCCCCAGCATTTT
>TRBV29-1|NA|15|TRBJ1-5|NA
CSVSGQGGPNQPQHF
NA
>TRBV12-3/TRBV12-4|TRBD1|12|TRBJ1-1|few
CASSLGTGGAFF
TGTGCCAGCAGTTTAGGGACAGGTGGAGCTTTCTTT
>TRBV6-1|NA|12|TRBJ1-1|once
CASSEMRTEAFF
TGTGCCAGCAGTGAAATGCGCACTGAAGCTTTCTTT
>TRBV29-1|TRBD1|13|TRBJ1-2|NA
CSVEGQGAYGYTF
TGCAGCGTTGAGGGACAGGGGGCATATGGCTACACCTTC
>TRBV19|TRBD2|14|TRBJ2-2|NA
CASSIGRGHGELFF
TGTGCCAGTAGTATTGGGAGGGGCCACGGGGAGCTGTTTTTT
>TRBV7-9|TRBD2|15|TRBJ2-7|NA
CASSSTGTSGYEQYF
TGTGCCAGCAGCAGCACCGGGACTAGCGGTTACGAGCAGTACTTC
>TRBV6-2/TRBV6-3|NA|18|TRBJ2-3|NA
CASSQQTAGTSRTDTQYF
TGTGCCAGCAGCCAACAAACCGCTGGGACTTCCCGCACAGATACGCAGTATTTT
>TRBV6-4|NA|13|TRBJ1-5|NA
CASSESPNQPQHF
TGTGCCAGCAGCGAGTCACCTAATCAGCCCCAGCATTTT
>TRBV19|NA|14|TRBJ1-4|NA
CATGSGYGNEKLFF
TGTGCCACCGGAAGCGGGTACGGGAATGAAAAACTGTTTTTT
>TRBV3-1/TRBV3-2|TRBD1|15|TRBJ1-6|once
CASSQDDRGNSPLHF
TGTGCCAGCAGCCAAGATGACAGGGGTAATTCACCCCTCCACTTT
>TRBV5-1|NA|17|TRBJ1-2|NA
CASSSGGTRTSGYGYTF
TGCGCCAGCAGCTCCGGCGGGACCCGTACGAGTGGCTATGGCTACACCTTC
>TRBV20-1|TRBD1|11|TRBJ2-5|NA
CSAGQEETQYF
TGCAGTGCTGGACAGGAAGAGACCCAGTACTTC
>TRBV27|TRBD2|15|TRBJ2-7|NA
CASSLYGGRAYEQYF
TGTGCCAGCAGTTTATACGGTGGGAGGGCGTACGAGCAGTACTTC
>TRBV6-2/TRBV6-3|NA|16|TRBJ1-2|NA
CASSSQAGGFGYGYTF
TGTGCCAGCAGCTCCCAGGCGGGGGGCTTCGGCTATGGCTACACCTTC
>TRBV9|NA|14|TRBJ2-3|NA
CASSVGHITDTQYF
TGTGCCAGCAGCGTCGGACACATCACAGATACGCAGTATTTT
>TRBV14|NA|13|TRBJ2-3|NA
CASSQDLRGTQYF
TGTGCCAGCAGCCAAGATCTACGCGGTACGCAGTATTTT
>TRBV15|TRBD1|14|TRBJ1-2|NA
CATSSRITGDGYTF
TGTGCCACCAGCAGCCGAATAACAGGGGATGGCTACACCTTC
>TRBV27|TRBD1|15|TRBJ1-6|once
CASSLLDRGYSPLHF
TGTGCCAGCAGTTTACTTGACAGGGGTTATTCACCCCTCCACTTT
>TRBV27|NA|18|TRBJ1-1|NA
CASSLFFRDGGMNTEAFF
TGTGCCAGCAGTTTATTTTTTCGGGACGGGGGGATGAACACTGAAGCTTTCTTT
>TRBV6-5|NA|13|TRBJ1-2|few
CATRQYSNYGYTF
TGTGCCACCCGACAGTACTCTAACTATGGCTACACCTTC
>TRBV4-3|NA|12|TRBJ2-7|NA
CASSQGSYEQYF
TGCGCCAGCAGCCAAGGCAGCTACGAGCAGTACTTC
>TRBV12-3/TRBV12-4|NA|13|TRBJ1-4|NA
CASSLVPNEKLFF
TGTGCCAGCAGCCTCGTTCCCAATGAAAAACTGTTTTTT
>TRBV20-1|TRBD2|16|TRBJ2-1|NA
CSASRVELADYNEQFF
TGCAGTGCTAGTAGGGTGGAACTAGCGGACTACAATGAGCAGTTCTTC
>TRBV5-4|TRBD1|14|TRBJ1-2|NA
CASSLIAGDSGYTF
TGTGCCAGCAGCTTGATCGCAGGGGACAGTGGCTACACCTTC
>TRBV7-2|NA|15|TRBJ1-1|NA
CASSFFQGKNTEAFF
TGTGCCAGCAGCTTTTTTCAGGGCAAGAACACTGAAGCTTTCTTT
>TRBV6-5|NA|15|TRBJ2-7|NA
CASSSDRPGAYEQYF
TGTGCCAGCAGTTCCGACCGCCCGGGGGCCTACGAGCAGTACTTC
>TRBV7-2|TRBD1|16|TRBJ1-1|NA
CASTFTGTGGVVEAFF
TGTGCCAGCACCTTTACCGGGACAGGGGGGGTGGTTGAAGCTTTCTTT
>TRBV6-1|NA|13|TRBJ1-5|NA
CASSERLNQPQHF
TGTGCCAGCAGTGAGCGACTCAATCAGCCCCAGCATTTT